One sample yielded the 3 T cell receptor beta chains listed below, sequenced in a study of T cell repertoires in cytomegalovirus infection. TCRdb analysed the reads with MiXCR anew, one entry per CDR3 protein. The data contain around 200,000 distinct CDR3 sequences, approximately 17% of them singletons. Material: CD8+ T cells from PBMCs. The receptors stem from a human donor in good health (CMV status not recorded). Some clones in this sample may be carry-over from other donors' samples.

This clonotype was seen only a few times. The DNA for the CDR3 is TGTGCCAGCAGTTTGAAGGACAGTAATGAAAAACTGTTTTTT. This sequence encodes CASSLKDSNEKLFF. The rearrangement uses TRBV28 and TRBJ1-4, with a tentative D call TRBD1 (6 bases). Germline-derived CDR1 and CDR2 are MDHEN and SYDVKM. Trimming shortened V by 3 bases and J by 4 bases, and 9 bases separated the two germline ends. CDR3 length: 14 amino acids.

This chain links TRBV28 with TRBJ2-7; the D call may be TRBD1 or TRBD2 (6 bases each). The CDR3 length is 17 residues. The V end lost 4 bases, the J end lost 2 bases, and 21 bases lay between the germline ends. The germline gives CDR1 MDHEN, CDR2 SYDVKM. This chain's CDR3 is CASSSLRGPTRAYEQYF. DNA for the CDR3: TGTGCCAGCAGTTCACTTCGGGGGCCAACAAGGGCCTACGAGCAGTACTTC. Full variable domain (remainder filled in from reference TRBV28 and TRBJ2-7): DVKVTQSSRYLVKRTGEKVFLECVQDMDHENMFWYRQDPGLGLRLIYFSYDVKMKEKGDIPEGYSVSREKKERFSLILESASTNQTSMYLCASSSLRGPTRAYEQYFGPGTRLTVT.

This clonotype has more than one count but fewer than ten. J is TRBJ2-7 and V is TRBV7-6; 9 bases line up with TRBD1. Germline V gene data show CDR1 as SGHVS and CDR2 as FNYEAQ. The CDR3 sequence is 15 residues long. The V and J ends lost 5 bases and 2 bases, in that order; junction bases with no gene match: 7. CDR3: CASSAGTGPTYEQYF. DNA for the CDR3: TGTGCCAGCAGCGCGGGGACAGGGCCTACCTACGAGCAGTACTTC.